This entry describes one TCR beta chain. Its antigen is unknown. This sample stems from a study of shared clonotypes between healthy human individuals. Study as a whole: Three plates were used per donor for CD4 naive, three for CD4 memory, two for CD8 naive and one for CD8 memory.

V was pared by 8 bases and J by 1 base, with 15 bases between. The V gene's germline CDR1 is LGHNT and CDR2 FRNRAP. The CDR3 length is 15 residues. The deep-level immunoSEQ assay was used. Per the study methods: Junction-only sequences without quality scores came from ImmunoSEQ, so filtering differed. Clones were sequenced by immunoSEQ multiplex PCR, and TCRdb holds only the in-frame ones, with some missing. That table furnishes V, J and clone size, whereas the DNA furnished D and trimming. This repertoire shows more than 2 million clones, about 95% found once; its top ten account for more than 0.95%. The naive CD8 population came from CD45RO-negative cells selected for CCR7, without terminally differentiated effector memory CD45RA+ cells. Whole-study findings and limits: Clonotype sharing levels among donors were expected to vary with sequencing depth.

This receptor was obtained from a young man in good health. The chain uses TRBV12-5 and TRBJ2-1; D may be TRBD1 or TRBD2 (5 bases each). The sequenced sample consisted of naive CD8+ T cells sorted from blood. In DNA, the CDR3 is TGTGCTAGTCGAGGGGATGTCGGGTCCTACAATGAGCAGTTCTTC. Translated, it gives CASRGDVGSYNEQFF.